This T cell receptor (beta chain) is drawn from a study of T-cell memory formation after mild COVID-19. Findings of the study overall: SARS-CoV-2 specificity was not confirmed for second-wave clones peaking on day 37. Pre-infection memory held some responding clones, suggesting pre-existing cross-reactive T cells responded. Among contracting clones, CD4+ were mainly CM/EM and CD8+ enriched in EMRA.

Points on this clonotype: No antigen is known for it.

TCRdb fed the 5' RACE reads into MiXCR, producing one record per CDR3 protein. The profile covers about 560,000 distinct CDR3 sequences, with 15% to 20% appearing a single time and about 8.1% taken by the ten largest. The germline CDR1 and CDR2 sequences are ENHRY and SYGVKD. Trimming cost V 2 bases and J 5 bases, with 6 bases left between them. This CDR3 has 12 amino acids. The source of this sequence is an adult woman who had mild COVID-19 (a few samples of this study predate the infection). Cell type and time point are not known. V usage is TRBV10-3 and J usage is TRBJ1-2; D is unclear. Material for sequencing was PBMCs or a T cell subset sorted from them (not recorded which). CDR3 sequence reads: CAISEQRYGYTF. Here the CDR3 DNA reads TGTGCCATCAGTGAGCAGAGGTATGGCTACACCTTC.